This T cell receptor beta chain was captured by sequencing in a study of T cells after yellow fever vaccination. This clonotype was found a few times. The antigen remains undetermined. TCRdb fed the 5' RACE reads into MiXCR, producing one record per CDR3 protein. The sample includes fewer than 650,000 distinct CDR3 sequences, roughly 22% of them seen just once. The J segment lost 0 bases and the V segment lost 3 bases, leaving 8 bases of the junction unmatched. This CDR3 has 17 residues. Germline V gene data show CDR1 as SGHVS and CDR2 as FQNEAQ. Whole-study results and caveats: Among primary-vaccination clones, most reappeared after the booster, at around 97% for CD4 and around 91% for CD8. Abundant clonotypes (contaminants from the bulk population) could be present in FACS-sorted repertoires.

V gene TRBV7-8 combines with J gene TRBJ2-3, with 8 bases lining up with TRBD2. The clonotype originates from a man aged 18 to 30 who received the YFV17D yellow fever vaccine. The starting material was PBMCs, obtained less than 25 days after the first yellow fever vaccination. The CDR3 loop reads CASSFYRLATSTDTQYF. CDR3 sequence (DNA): TGTGCCAGCAGCTTCTATCGACTAGCGACTAGCACAGATACGCAGTATTTT. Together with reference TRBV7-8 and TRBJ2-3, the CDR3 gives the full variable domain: GAGVSQSPRYKVAKRGQDVALRCDPISGHVSLFWYQQALGQGPEFLTYFQNEAQLDKSGLPSDRFFAERPEGSVSTLKIQRTQQEDSAVYLCASSFYRLATSTDTQYFGPGTRLTVL.